The clone carrying this T cell receptor beta chain was observed a single time. Antigen specificity is unknown. Flow cytometry was used to check the purity of CD4+ and CD8+ cells, which had been isolated by positive magnetic bead selection. The CDR3 is 15 amino acids. CDR1 SEHNR and CDR2 FQNEAQ come from the germline V gene (reference sequence). V was cut by 6 bases and J by 2 bases, with 15 bases left in between. This specimen comes from a study of somatic mutations in cytotoxic T cells in rheumatoid arthritis. General study results and limits: The top CD8+ clone topped 20% of CD8+ cells in about an eighth of the roughly 65 patients. Rising age went with increasing CD8+ clonality in rheumatoid arthritis patients; healthy controls showed no such increase.

In the source study's methods: Published virus-specific TCRB sequences matched only a few of the patient CD8+ clones exceeding 1%. Sequencing used immunoSEQ multiplex PCR; TCRdb keeps in-frame clones, though not all of them. Clonal size and the V and J genes are those of that table, whereas D and trimming came from the DNA. The sample carries 20,000 or so clones, around four fifths recorded once. The clonotype was recovered from an adult with rheumatoid arthritis. What was sequenced was CD8+ T cells sorted from blood. The genes are TRBV7-9 and TRBJ2-3, with D unresolved. In DNA form, the CDR3 reads TGTGCCAGCAGACCAAAGAACTTGGCCACAGATACGCAGTATTTT. Its protein product is CASRPKNLATDTQYF.